The next 10 T cell receptor beta chains were all read from a single sample in a study of cytomegalovirus exposure and HLA in healthy donors. The PCR had 60 Vbeta and 13 Jbeta primers. Measured with immunoSEQ multiplex PCR; TCRdb has only the in-frame clones, and not every one. This table has 150,000 or so clones, around four fifths appearing once. Input material: PBMCs. These receptors came from a man aged 45-65 years in good health and CMV-seropositive.

The chain has TRBV27 and TRBJ2-3; tentatively, D is TRBD1 (5 bases). With 4 bases removed from V and 0 bases from J, the gap between germline ends came to 5 bases. Germline CDR1 MNHEY, CDR2 SMNVEV (reference sequence). The CDR3 length is 13 residues. As DNA, the CDR3 is TGTGCCAGCAGTTGGGGCAGCACAGATACGCAGTATTTT. It yields the protein CASSWGSTDTQYF.

V is TRBV6-6 and J is TRBJ2-6, with D maybe TRBD1 (5 bases). V dropped 2 bases and J dropped 2 bases, with 7 bases sitting between them. Germline-derived CDR1 and CDR2 are MNHNY and SVGAGI (reference sequence). This CDR3 is 15 amino acids long. The CDR3 DNA reads TGTGCCAGCAGTTACCTAGGGGCTGGGGCCAACGTCCTGACTTTC. Its protein is CASSYLGAGANVLTF.

This clone has more than one count but fewer than ten. The chain has TRBV7-8 and TRBJ2-1; 14 bases agree with TRBD2. The CDR3 loop spans 20 amino acids. J lost 1 base, V lost 8 bases, and 16 bases had no gene match. Germline lookup yields CDR1 SGHVS and CDR2 FQNEAQ. The CDR3 DNA reads TGTGCCAGCTTCCCATCCCCTTGGACTAGCGGGAGGTCGTCCTACAATGAGCAGTTCTTC. Protein product: CASFPSPWTSGRSSYNEQFF.

To note about this clone: Other nucleotide sequences from this sample produce the same CDR3. The J gene is TRBJ2-1, the V gene TRBV27; TRBD1 matches at 8 bases. The junction had 6 bases not matched to a gene; V was cut back by 7 bases and J by 4 bases. This CDR3 is 14 amino acids long. CDR1 MNHEY and CDR2 SMNVEV come from the germline V gene (reference sequence). As DNA, the CDR3 is TGTGCCAGCAAGCCGGGACAGGAATACAATGAGCAGTTCTTC. Its translation: CASKPGQEYNEQFF.

This clone was seen only a few times. The chain couples TRBV27 to TRBJ2-2; perhaps TRBD1 as D (6 bases). The germline V gene encodes CDR1 MNHEY and CDR2 SMNVEV (reference sequence). The CDR3 is 14 residues long. The V end lost 3 bases, the J end lost 7 bases, and 12 bases lay between the germline ends. As DNA, the CDR3 is TGTGCCAGCAGTTTGAACAGGGCGGGCGGGGAGCTGTTTTTT. As protein: CASSLNRAGGELFF.

The chain uses TRBV27 and TRBJ2-1; D uncertain. The germline V and J ends were trimmed by 5 bases and 7 bases, with 9 bases remaining between them. This CDR3 spans 12 amino acids. Per germline, CDR1 MNHEY and CDR2 SMNVEV (reference sequence). CDR3 sequence reads: CASSLPSNEQFF. CDR3 DNA: TGTGCCAGCAGTCTCCCTTCGAATGAGCAGTTCTTC.

As concerns this clone: Other DNA sequences in the sample encode the same CDR3. J is TRBJ1-2 and V is TRBV28; D unresolved. Trimming removed 3 bases from V and 3 bases from J, with 5 bases in between. This CDR3 contains 12 residues. Germline V gene sequence: CDR1 MDHEN, CDR2 SYDVKM. CDR3 in DNA: TGTGCCAGCAGTTTCACGGACTATGGCTACACCTTC. This translates into CASSFTDYGYTF.

V and J are TRBV9 and TRBJ2-5; the D gene is possibly TRBD1 (7 bases). CDR3 length equals 15 residues. The V end was cut by 0 bases, the J end by 5 bases, with 14 bases between. The germline V gene encodes CDR1 SGDLS and CDR2 YYNGEE. The CDR3 nucleotides read TGTGCCAGCAGCGTAGGACAGGGAGGAGGGGAGACCCAGTACTTC. Its translation is CASSVGQGGGETQYF. Full variable domain (rest looked up from reference TRBV9 and TRBJ2-5): DSGVTQTPKHLITATGQRVTLRCSPRSGDLSVYWYQQSLDQGLQFLIQYYNGEERAKGNILERFSAQQFPDLHSELNLSSLELGDSALYFCASSVGQGGGETQYFGPGTRLLVL.

About this clone itself: Other nucleotide sequences from this sample produce the same CDR3. V gene TRBV5-1 combines with J gene TRBJ2-3, with 9 positions matching TRBD2. CDR1 is SGHRS and CDR2 is YFSETQ in the germline V gene. The V gene end was trimmed by 6 bases and the J gene end by 3 bases; junction bases not matched to a gene: 8. CDR3 length: 15 amino acids. CDR3 coding DNA: TGCGCCAGCAACATGGGACTAGCCCCGACAGATACGCAGTATTTT. Translation: CASNMGLAPTDTQYF. Full variable domain (missing parts from reference TRBV5-1 and TRBJ2-3): KAGVTQTPRYLIKTRGQQVTLSCSPISGHRSVSWYQQTPGQGLQFLFEYFSETQRNKGNFPGRFSGRQFSNSRSEMNVSTLELGDSALYLCASNMGLAPTDTQYFGPGTRLTVL.

The CDR3 here is CASSQVTSGRGAAEQYF. The DNA of the CDR3 is TGTGCCAGCAGCCAAGTTACTAGCGGGAGGGGAGCTGCCGAGCAGTACTTC. The rearrangement uses TRBV4-2 and TRBJ2-7; 13 bases fit TRBD2. This CDR3 is built from 17 residues. In germline, CDR1 is LGHNA, CDR2 YNFKEQ. Trimming took 1 base from V and 6 from J; bases not matched to a gene: 9.